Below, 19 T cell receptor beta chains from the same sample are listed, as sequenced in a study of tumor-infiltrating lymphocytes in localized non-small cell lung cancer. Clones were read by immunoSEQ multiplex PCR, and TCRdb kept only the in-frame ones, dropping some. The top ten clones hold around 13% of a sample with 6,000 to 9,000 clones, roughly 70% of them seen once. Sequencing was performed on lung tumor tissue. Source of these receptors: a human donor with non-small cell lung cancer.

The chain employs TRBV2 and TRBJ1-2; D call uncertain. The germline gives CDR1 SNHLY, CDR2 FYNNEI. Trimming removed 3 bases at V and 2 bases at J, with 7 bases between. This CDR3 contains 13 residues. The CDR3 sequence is CASSDFRNYGYTF. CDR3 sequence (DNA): TGTGCCAGCAGTGATTTCCGGAACTATGGCTACACCTTC.

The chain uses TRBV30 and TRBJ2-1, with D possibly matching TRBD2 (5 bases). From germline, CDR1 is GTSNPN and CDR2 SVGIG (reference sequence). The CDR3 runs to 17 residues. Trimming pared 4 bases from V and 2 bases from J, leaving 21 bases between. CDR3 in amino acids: CAWNLGERLRTYNEQFF. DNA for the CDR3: TGTGCCTGGAATCTCGGGGAGCGGCTGCGGACCTACAATGAGCAGTTCTTC.

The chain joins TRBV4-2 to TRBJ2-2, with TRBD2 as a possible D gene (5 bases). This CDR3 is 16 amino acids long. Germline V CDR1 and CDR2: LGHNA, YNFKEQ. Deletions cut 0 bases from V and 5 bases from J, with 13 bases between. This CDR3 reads CASSQDPGKITGELFF. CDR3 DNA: TGTGCCAGCAGCCAAGATCCGGGGAAGATTACCGGGGAGCTGTTTTTT.

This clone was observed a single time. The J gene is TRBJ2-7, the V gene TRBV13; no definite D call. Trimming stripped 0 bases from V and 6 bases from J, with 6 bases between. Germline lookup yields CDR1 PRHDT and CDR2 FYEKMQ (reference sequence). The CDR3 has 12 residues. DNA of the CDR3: TGTGCCAGCAGCTTAGGACCGGGCGAGCAGTACTTC. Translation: CASSLGPGEQYF. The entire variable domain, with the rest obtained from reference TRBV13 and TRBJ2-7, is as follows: AAGVIQSPRHLIKEKRETATLKCYPIPRHDTVYWYQQGPGQDPQFLISFYEKMQSDKGSIPDRFSAQQFSDYHSELNMSSLELGDSALYFCASSLGPGEQYFGPGTRLTVT.

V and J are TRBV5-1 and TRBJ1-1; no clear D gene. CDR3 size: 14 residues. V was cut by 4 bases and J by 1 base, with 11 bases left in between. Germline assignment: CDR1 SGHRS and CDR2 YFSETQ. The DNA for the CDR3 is TGCGCCAGCAGCGCCTGGGCCACGAACACTGAAGCTTTCTTT. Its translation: CASSAWATNTEAFF.

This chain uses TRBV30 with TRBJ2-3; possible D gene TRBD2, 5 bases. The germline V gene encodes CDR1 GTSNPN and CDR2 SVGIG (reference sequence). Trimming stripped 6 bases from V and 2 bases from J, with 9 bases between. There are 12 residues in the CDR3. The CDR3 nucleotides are TGTGCCTGCACTAGGGCCACAGATACGCAGTATTTT. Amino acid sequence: CACTRATDTQYF.

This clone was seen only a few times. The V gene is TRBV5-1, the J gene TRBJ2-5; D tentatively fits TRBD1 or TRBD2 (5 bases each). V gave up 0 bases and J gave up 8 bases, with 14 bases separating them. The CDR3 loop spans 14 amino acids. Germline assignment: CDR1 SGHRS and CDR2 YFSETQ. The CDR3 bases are TGCGCCAGCAGCTTGGAACGGGGCCCCTCAACCCAGTACTTC. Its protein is CASSLERGPSTQYF.

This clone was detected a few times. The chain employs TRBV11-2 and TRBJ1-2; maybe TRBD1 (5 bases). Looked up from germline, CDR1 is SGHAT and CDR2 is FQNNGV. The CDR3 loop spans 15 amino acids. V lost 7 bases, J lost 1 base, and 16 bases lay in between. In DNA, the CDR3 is TGTGCCAGCACCTCACAGGTAGACCTTAACTATGGCTACACCTTC. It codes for CASTSQVDLNYGYTF.

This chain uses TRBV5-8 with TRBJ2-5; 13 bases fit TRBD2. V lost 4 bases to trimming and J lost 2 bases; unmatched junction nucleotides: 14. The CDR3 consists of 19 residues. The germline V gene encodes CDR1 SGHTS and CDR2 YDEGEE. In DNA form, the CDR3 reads TGTGCCAGCAGCCCTGGACTAGCGGGGGCCTACACCCAGCAAGAGACCCAGTACTTC. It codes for CASSPGLAGAYTQQETQYF.

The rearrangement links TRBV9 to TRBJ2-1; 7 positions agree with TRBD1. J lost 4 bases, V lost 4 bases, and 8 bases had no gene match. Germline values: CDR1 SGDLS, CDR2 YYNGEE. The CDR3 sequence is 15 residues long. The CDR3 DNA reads TGTGCCAGCAGCCCCGACAGGGCCGGATACAATGAGCAGTTCTTC. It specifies CASSPDRAGYNEQFF.

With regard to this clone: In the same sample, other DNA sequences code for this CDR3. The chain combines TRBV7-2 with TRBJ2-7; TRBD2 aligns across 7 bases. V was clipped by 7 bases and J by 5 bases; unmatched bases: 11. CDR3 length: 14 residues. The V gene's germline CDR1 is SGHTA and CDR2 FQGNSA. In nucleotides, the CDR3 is TGTGCCAGCACCCCGTCGACTAGCTTCGACGAGCAGTACTTC. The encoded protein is CASTPSTSFDEQYF.

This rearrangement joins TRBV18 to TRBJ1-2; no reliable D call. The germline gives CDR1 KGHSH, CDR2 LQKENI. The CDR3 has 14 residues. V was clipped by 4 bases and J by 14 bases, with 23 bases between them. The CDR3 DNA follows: TGTGCCAGCTCACTTATAACCGAGACCGACCACTGGACCTTC. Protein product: CASSLITETDHWTF.

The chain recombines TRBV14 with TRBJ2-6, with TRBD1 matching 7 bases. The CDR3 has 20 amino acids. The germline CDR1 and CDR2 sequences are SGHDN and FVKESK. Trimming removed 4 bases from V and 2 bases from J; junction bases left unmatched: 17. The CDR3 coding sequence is TGTGCCAGCAGCCCCCCAACGACAGGGCCCCAGGTCGCTGGGGCCAACGTCCTGACTTTC. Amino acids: CASSPPTTGPQVAGANVLTF.

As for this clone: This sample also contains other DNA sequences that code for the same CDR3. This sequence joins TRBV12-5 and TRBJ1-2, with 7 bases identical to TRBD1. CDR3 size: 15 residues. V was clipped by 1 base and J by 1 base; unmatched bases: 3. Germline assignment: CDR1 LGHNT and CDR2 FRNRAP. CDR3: CASGLGQGVNYGYTF. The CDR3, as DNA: TGTGCTAGTGGTTTGGGACAGGGAGTTAACTATGGCTACACCTTC. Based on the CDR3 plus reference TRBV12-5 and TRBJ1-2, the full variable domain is DARVTQTPRHKVTEMGQEVTMRCQPILGHNTVFWYRQTMMQGLELLAYFRNRAPLDDSGMPKDRFSAEMPDATLATLKIQPSEPRDSAVYFCASGLGQGVNYGYTFGSGTRLTVV.

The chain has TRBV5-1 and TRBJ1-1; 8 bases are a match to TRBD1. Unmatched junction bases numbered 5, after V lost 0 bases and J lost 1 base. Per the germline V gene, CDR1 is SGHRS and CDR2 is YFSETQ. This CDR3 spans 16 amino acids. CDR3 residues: CASSLAVGTGNTEAFF. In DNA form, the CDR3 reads TGCGCCAGCAGCTTGGCGGTGGGGACAGGGAACACTGAAGCTTTCTTT.

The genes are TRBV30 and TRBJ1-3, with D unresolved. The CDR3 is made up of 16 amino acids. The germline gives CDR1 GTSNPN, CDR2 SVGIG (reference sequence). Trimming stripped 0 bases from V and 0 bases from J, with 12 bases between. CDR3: CAWSVPRQSSGNTIYF. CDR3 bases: TGTGCCTGGAGTGTACCCCGTCAGAGCTCTGGAAACACCATATATTTT.

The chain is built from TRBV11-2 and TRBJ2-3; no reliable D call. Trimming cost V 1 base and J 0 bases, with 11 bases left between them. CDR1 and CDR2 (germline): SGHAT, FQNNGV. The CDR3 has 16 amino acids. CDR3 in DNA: TGTGCCAGCAGCTTAGGTGGGGTAGCTAGCACAGATACGCAGTATTTT. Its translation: CASSLGGVASTDTQYF.

CDR3 coding DNA: TGTGCCAGCCTCAACTGGGGTTCAGGGGCCAACGTCCTGACTTTC. This gives the protein CASLNWGSGANVLTF. The chain is built from TRBV28 and TRBJ2-6; no reliable D call. V lost 8 bases and J 4 bases, leaving 15 bases between the germline ends. The CDR3 has 15 amino acids. Germline CDR1 is MDHEN and CDR2 is SYDVKM.

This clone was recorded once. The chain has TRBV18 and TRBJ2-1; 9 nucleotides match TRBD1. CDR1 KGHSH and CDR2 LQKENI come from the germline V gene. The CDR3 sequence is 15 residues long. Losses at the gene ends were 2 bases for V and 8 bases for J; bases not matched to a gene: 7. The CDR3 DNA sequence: TGTGCCAGCTCACCATACGGGACAGGGAAGGATGAGCAGTTCTTC. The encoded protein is CASSPYGTGKDEQFF.